This T cell receptor (beta chain) was retrieved from a study of T cells after yellow fever vaccination. TCRdb processed the 5' RACE reads anew with MiXCR; each CDR3 protein has one entry. The profile shows roughly 150,000 distinct CDR3 sequences, 5.5% to 7.5% of them singletons. This clonotype has just a few counts. V shed 5 bases and J shed 8 bases, with 20 bases lying between them. From germline, CDR1 is SEHNR and CDR2 FQNEAQ (reference sequence). CDR3 length: 15 amino acids. The input for sequencing was CD4+ T cells sorted from PBMCs, taken around 5 days after the first yellow fever vaccination. This receptor was obtained from a man younger than 35 who received the YFV17D yellow fever vaccine. The V and J genes are TRBV7-9 and TRBJ2-3; D is perhaps TRBD1 (6 bases). The CDR3 DNA sequence: TGTGCCAGCAGCCGCGACAGGAGGAAGATGATTACGCAGTATTTT. It translates to CASSRDRRKMITQYF.